Below, 28 T cell receptor beta chains from the same sample are listed, as sequenced in a study of T cell repertoires in cytomegalovirus infection (dated by TCRdb to between 2018 and 2020). These reads were obtained on an Illumina HiSeq 1500. TCRdb passed the public sequencing reads through fastp at Q25 and MiXCR, retaining productive beta sequences. Rows with a matching CDR3 protein are joined into one entry that keeps the most common DNA and genes. The sample data list roughly 54,000 distinct CDR3 sequences, and 33% of these were observed just once. The top ten clonotypes cover nearly 70% of the sample. The antigens of these receptors remain unknown. The sequenced sample was PBMCs, sequenced either directly or after in vitro stimulation (not recorded which). These receptors were taken from a human donor in good health (CMV status not recorded). Some clones in this sample may be carry-over from other donors' samples.

This clonotype was picked up a small number of times. The chain links TRBV12-3 or TRBV12-4 to TRBJ2-7; no firm D call. V lost 3 bases and J lost 5, with 8 bases in between. The CDR3 runs to 12 residues. Here the CDR3 DNA reads TGTGCCAGCAGTTTCTCGCTCGACGAGCAGTACTTC. Translated: CASSFSLDEQYF.

This clonotype was observed at least ten times. The chain joins TRBV15 to TRBJ2-1; D is unresolved. V lost 2 bases and J lost 10, with 9 bases in between. The CDR3 contains 12 residues. CDR1 is LNHNV and CDR2 is YYDKDF in the germline V gene (reference sequence). The CDR3 reads CATSRPSREQFF. The CDR3 DNA is TGTGCCACCAGCAGACCCTCGAGGGAGCAGTTCTTC.

Remarks on this clonotype: Just one base apart from a much larger clone, this may be a read error. CDR3 DNA: TGTGCCAGCAGCTTAGGGGCCCAAGAGACCCAGTACTTC. Translated: CASSLGAQETQYF. V gene TRBV7-6 combines with J gene TRBJ2-5, with no clear D. Germline CDR1 reads SGHVS; CDR2 reads FNYEAQ. V lost 1 base and J 1 base, leaving 4 bases between the germline ends. This CDR3 region has 13 residues.

This clonotype was detected only a few times. The chain has TRBV9 and TRBJ2-3; 9 bases map to TRBD2. The ends lost 3 bases at V and 8 bases at J; junction bases unmatched: 10. The CDR3 spans 15 residues. Germline assignment: CDR1 SGDLS and CDR2 YYNGEE. In DNA form, the CDR3 reads TGTGCCAGCAGCGCGGCGGGTAGCGGGAGAGGTACGCAGTATTTT. It yields the protein CASSAAGSGRGTQYF.

The genes are TRBV12-3 or TRBV12-4 and TRBJ1-2; 9 bases agree with TRBD1. V was pared by 7 bases and J by 8 bases, with 14 bases of the junction left unmatched. The CDR3 length is 15 residues. CDR3 coding DNA: TGTGCCAGCACCACCCGGAGGGACAGGGAGGAAGGCTACACCTTC. Its protein is CASTTRRDREEGYTF.

The chain employs TRBV9 and TRBJ2-3, with D tentatively TRBD2 (6 bases). Trimming shortened V by 7 bases and J by 1 base, and 13 bases separated the two germline ends. The CDR3 is made up of 14 amino acids. Germline V gene lookup returns CDR1 SGDLS and CDR2 YYNGEE. CDR3 DNA: TGTGCCAGCTCGAGTGGGGAGGGCACAGATACGCAGTATTTT. It specifies CASSSGEGTDTQYF.

The gene calls are TRBV12-3 or TRBV12-4 and TRBJ2-4, with D perhaps matching TRBD2 (6 bases). The V end lost 7 bases, the J end lost 7 bases, and 26 bases lay between the germline ends. This CDR3 comprises 17 residues. The chain's CDR3 is CASNVWGLRGGRNIQYF. Written as DNA, the CDR3 is TGTGCCAGCAATGTCTGGGGCCTTAGGGGAGGACGTAACATTCAGTACTTC.

The V call is TRBV10-3, the J call TRBJ2-2; D possibly corresponds to TRBD1 (5 bases). Per germline, CDR1 ENHRY and CDR2 SYGVKD. The CDR3 totals 15 residues. Trimming took 3 bases from V and 5 from J, leaving 13 bases between them. This CDR3 is CAISEFRTTTGELFF. The DNA of the CDR3 is TGTGCCATCAGTGAATTCAGGACAACTACCGGGGAGCTGTTTTTT.

A few counts support this clonotype. This chain links TRBV20-1 with TRBJ2-1, with TRBD2 matching 10 bases. The V segment lost 5 bases and the J segment 2 bases; nucleotides outside the gene matches: 9. The CDR3 is 16 amino acids. Germline CDR1 is DFQATT and CDR2 is SNEGSKA (reference sequence). The CDR3 nucleotides are TGCAGTGCTCGCGGGGGGACTAGCGAGGCCTACAATGAGCAGTTCTTC. This sequence encodes CSARGGTSEAYNEQFF.

This clonotype was detected only once. The chain combines TRBV10-2 with TRBJ2-5, with 10 bases lining up with TRBD1. V was clipped by 6 bases and J by 5 bases; unmatched bases: 9. The CDR3 contains 15 residues. Germline V gene sequence: CDR1 WSHSY, CDR2 SAAADI. CDR3 nucleotides: TGCGCCAGCAGCCCCGGGACAGGGGCAGGGGAGACCCAGTACTTC. It yields the protein CASSPGTGAGETQYF.

This clonotype was seen a handful of times. The chain employs TRBV6-5 and TRBJ2-1; TRBD2 is a possible D gene (6 bases). V lost 5 bases to trimming and J lost 4 bases, with 9 bases between them. This CDR3 spans 13 amino acids. CDR1 and CDR2 (germline): MNHEY, SVGAGI. The CDR3, as DNA: TGTGCCAGCAGTCGGGACTTGTACAATGAGCAGTTCTTC. It is translated as CASSRDLYNEQFF.

This chain connects TRBV19 to TRBJ1-2, with 7 bases identical to TRBD1. Germline trimming cut 6 bases from V and 4 bases from J; bases unmatched to any gene: 5. Germline-derived CDR1 and CDR2 are LNHDA and SQIVND (reference sequence). The CDR3 is made up of 13 amino acids. The CDR3 region is CASSRGFSYGYTF. The CDR3 DNA follows: TGTGCCAGTAGCAGGGGGTTTTCCTATGGCTACACCTTC.

The J gene is TRBJ2-1, the V gene TRBV4-1, with 8 bases matching TRBD1. The CDR3 consists of 15 residues. CDR1 is MGHRA, CDR2 YSYEKL, per germline. The J segment lost 9 bases and the V segment lost 1 base, leaving 8 bases of the junction unmatched. The CDR3 is CASSQGPDRASEQFF. The CDR3 DNA is TGCGCCAGCAGCCAAGGCCCGGACAGGGCGTCTGAGCAGTTCTTC.

The V call is TRBV4-1, the J call TRBJ2-1; 8 bases agree with TRBD1. The CDR3 contains 15 residues. With 2 bases clipped from V and 4 bases from J, the junction kept 4 bases outside the gene matches. Germline V lookup: CDR1 MGHRA, CDR2 YSYEKL. The CDR3, as DNA: TGCGCCAGCAGCCAACCTCGGGACAGGTACAATGAGCAGTTCTTC. Translating gives CASSQPRDRYNEQFF.

The chain joins TRBV5-1 to TRBJ2-7; TRBD1 might be the D (6 bases). Germline CDR1 and CDR2: SGHRS and YFSETQ. CDR3 length: 15 amino acids. V gave up 2 bases and J gave up 1 base, with 13 bases separating them. CDR3 loop: CASSLQGAVSYEQYF. CDR3 DNA sequence: TGCGCCAGCAGCTTACAGGGCGCCGTTTCCTACGAGCAGTACTTC. Drawing the rest from reference TRBV5-1 and TRBJ2-7, the complete variable domain is KAGVTQTPRYLIKTRGQQVTLSCSPISGHRSVSWYQQTPGQGLQFLFEYFSETQRNKGNFPGRFSGRQFSNSRSEMNVSTLELGDSALYLCASSLQGAVSYEQYFGPGTRLTVT.

The CDR3 protein is CASSSQGLVTVEQFF. CDR3 DNA: TGTGCCAGCAGCTCGCAGGGACTAGTAACAGTTGAGCAGTTCTTC. This sequence joins TRBV7-9 and TRBJ2-1; 8 nucleotides match TRBD2. The germline CDR1 and CDR2 sequences are SEHNR and FQNEAQ (reference sequence). Losses at the gene ends were 4 bases for V and 9 bases for J; bases not matched to a gene: 11. CDR3 length: 15 residues.

The gene calls are TRBV12-3 or TRBV12-4 and TRBJ2-2; D possibly corresponds to TRBD1 (5 bases). The CDR3 sequence is 19 residues long. The ends were cut back, 0 bases at V and 2 bases at J, with 19 bases in the middle. Here the CDR3 reads CASSLAPQGYRLNTGELFF. The CDR3 DNA is TGTGCCAGCAGTTTAGCCCCCCAGGGTTATCGTCTCAACACCGGGGAGCTGTTTTTT.

V is TRBV5-6 and J is TRBJ2-3; D is unclear. With 1 base removed from V and 5 bases from J, the gap between germline ends came to 14 bases. Germline V gene data show CDR1 as SGHDT and CDR2 as YYEEEE. CDR3 length: 15 amino acids. CDR3 bases: TGTGCCAGCAGCTTGTGGTTAATGGTTCAAGATACGCAGTATTTT. Encoded protein: CASSLWLMVQDTQYF. Looking up the rest from reference TRBV5-6 and TRBJ2-3 gives the full variable domain: DAGVTQSPTHLIKTRGQQVTLRCSPKSGHDTVSWYQQALGQGPQFIFQYYEEEERQRGNFPDRFSGHQFPNYSSELNVNALLLGDSALYLCASSLWLMVQDTQYFGPGTRLTVL.

The chain carries TRBV15 and TRBJ2-7, with TRBD2 as a possible D gene (5 bases). Trimming left V 1 base short and J 0 bases short, with 16 bases between. CDR3 length: 17 residues. Germline lookup yields CDR1 LNHNV and CDR2 YYDKDF (reference sequence). CDR3 protein: CATSRGPSRGSSYEQYF. CDR3 DNA sequence: TGTGCCACCAGCAGAGGCCCTAGCAGAGGGAGCTCCTACGAGCAGTACTTC.

This clonotype was recorded a few times. The genes are TRBV20-1 and TRBJ2-7; D may be TRBD1 or TRBD2 (5 bases each). Trimming stripped 3 bases from V and 3 bases from J, with 24 bases between. The germline gives CDR1 DFQATT, CDR2 SNEGSKA (reference sequence). This CDR3 region has 17 residues. Written as DNA, the CDR3 is TGCAGTGCTAGTAGGGGCGGTATCCGAACTAGTCACTACGAGCAGTACTTC. Translation gives CSASRGGIRTSHYEQYF.

The chain has TRBV19 and TRBJ2-3; D might be TRBD2 (6 bases). Germline-derived CDR1 and CDR2 are LNHDA and SQIVND (reference sequence). Trimming removed 1 base at V and 4 bases at J, with 12 bases between. The CDR3 runs 15 residues. The CDR3 loop is CASSIGSGTPDTQYF. The CDR3 DNA follows: TGTGCCAGTAGTATAGGATCCGGGACTCCAGATACGCAGTATTTT.

CDR3 residues: CASSGLSAGTEAFF. Here the CDR3 DNA reads TGTGCCAGCTCCGGGCTCTCCGCGGGGACTGAAGCTTTCTTT. The chain employs TRBV6-8 and TRBJ1-1; D unclear. CDR1 and CDR2 (germline): MNHGY, SAAAGT. V dropped 8 bases and J dropped 5 bases, with 18 bases sitting between them. The CDR3 extends over 14 amino acids.

The rearrangement uses TRBV7-4 and TRBJ2-3; 11 bases map to TRBD1. Trimming at V came to 4 bases and at J to 3 bases, leaving 3 bases not matched to a gene. Germline loops: CDR1 SGHVT, CDR2 SQSDAQ. The CDR3 sequence is 15 residues long. The CDR3: CASSSGQGETDTQYF. Written as DNA, the CDR3 is TGTGCCAGCAGCTCGGGACAGGGGGAGACAGATACGCAGTATTTT.

The chain employs TRBV7-6 and TRBJ2-5; D gene uncertain. The CDR3 contains 12 residues. The V and J ends lost 0 bases and 5 bases respectively, with 4 bases between them. Germline loops: CDR1 SGHVS, CDR2 FNYEAQ. The CDR3 reads CASSLALETQYF. As DNA, the CDR3 is TGTGCCAGCAGCTTAGCGTTGGAGACCCAGTACTTC. Filled out from reference TRBV7-6 and TRBJ2-5, the complete variable domain reads GAGVSQSPRYKVTKRGQDVALRCDPISGHVSLYWYRQALGQGPEFLTYFNYEAQQDKSGLPNDRFSAERPEGSISTLTIQRTEQRDSAMYRCASSLALETQYFGPGTRLLVL.

For the CDR3, the DNA is TGTGCCAGCAGCGCCCGCACAGGGGTAGGACTAGTGCCCTACGAGCAGTACTTC. Its translation is CASSARTGVGLVPYEQYF. V is TRBV4-2 and J is TRBJ2-7, with D tentatively TRBD1 or TRBD2 (7 bases each). This CDR3 is built from 18 residues. The germline V and J ends were trimmed by 5 bases and 2 bases, with 25 bases remaining between them. Germline V gene sequence: CDR1 LGHNA, CDR2 YNFKEQ.

The chain employs TRBV7-9 and TRBJ2-5; the D call may be TRBD1 or TRBD2 (7 bases each). CDR1 is SEHNR and CDR2 is FQNEAQ in the germline V gene (reference sequence). This CDR3 is built from 14 residues. Trimming took 4 bases from V and 5 from J, leaving 14 bases between them. Written as DNA, the CDR3 is TGTGCCAGCAGCTCCGGGACAGCGGGGGAGACCCAGTACTTC. Encoded protein: CASSSGTAGETQYF.

On this clonotype: A much larger clone differs from this one at a single base, so this may be a read error. The rearrangement joins TRBV7-2 to TRBJ1-2, with a tentative D call TRBD1 (5 bases). Germline values: CDR1 SGHTA, CDR2 FQGNSA. This CDR3 spans 14 amino acids. The CDR3 here is CASGFAGLTPGYTF. The CDR3 DNA reads TGTGCCAGCGGCTTCGCAGGGCTGACTCCTGGCTACACCTTC.

CDR3 loop: CAGRRSGSPTDTQYF. CDR3 DNA sequence: TGTGCCGGGCGACGGAGCGGATCACCCACAGATACGCAGTATTTT. This chain connects TRBV7-8 to TRBJ2-3, with D possibly matching TRBD2 (5 bases). V lost 11 bases, J lost 2 bases, and 20 bases lay in between. The V gene's germline CDR1 is SGHVS and CDR2 FQNEAQ. The CDR3 is made up of 15 amino acids.